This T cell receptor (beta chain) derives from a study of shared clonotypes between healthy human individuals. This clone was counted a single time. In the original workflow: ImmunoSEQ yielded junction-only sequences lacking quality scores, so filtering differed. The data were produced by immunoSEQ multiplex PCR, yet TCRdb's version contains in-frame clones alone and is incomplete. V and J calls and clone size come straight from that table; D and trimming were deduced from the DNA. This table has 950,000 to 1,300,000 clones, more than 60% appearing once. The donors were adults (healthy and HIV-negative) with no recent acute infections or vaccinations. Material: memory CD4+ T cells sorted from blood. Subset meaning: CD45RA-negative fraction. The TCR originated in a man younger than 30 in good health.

Written as DNA, the CDR3 is TGTGCCAGCAGCTTCGATAGTCGTGGGGGAACCTCCGAGCAGTACTTC. This translates into CASSFDSRGGTSEQYF. The chain joins TRBV7-8 to TRBJ2-7, with D perhaps matching TRBD1 or TRBD2 (5 bases each). The V and J ends lost 3 bases and 6 bases respectively, with 21 bases between them. The germline CDR1 and CDR2 sequences are SGHVS and FQNEAQ. There are 16 residues in the CDR3.